These 3 T cell receptor beta chains were sequenced from one sample in a study of T cells in Graves' hyperthyroidism and ophthalmopathy. TCR beta CDR3 regions were amplified from RNA. TCR CDR3 regions were first amplified by RT-PCR with HTBI primers. TCRdb independently ran MiXCR on the multiplex PCR reads; one entry per CDR3 protein. The table includes a few hundred thousand distinct CDR3 sequences, more than 15% detected once. The material sequenced was blood. The source is a young woman with Graves' hyperthyroidism.

This clonotype was seen at least ten times. The chain has TRBV6-1 and TRBJ2-5, with 9 bases identical to TRBD2. Germline-derived CDR1 and CDR2 are MNHNS and SASEGT. The CDR3 length is 16 residues. Germline trimming cut 2 bases from V and 0 bases from J; bases unmatched to any gene: 4. The CDR3 DNA reads TGTGCCAGCAGTGAATGGGCTAGCGGGAACCAAGAGACCCAGTACTTC. Encoded protein: CASSEWASGNQETQYF.

There are many counts of this clonotype. The DNA of the CDR3 is TGCAGTGCTAGAGGGGGGGCCAACTCACTAAGCAATCAGCCCCAGCATTTT. Translating it yields CSARGGANSLSNQPQHF. This chain uses TRBV20-1 with TRBJ1-5; D is possibly TRBD1 (6 bases). CDR1 DFQATT and CDR2 SNEGSKA come from the germline V gene (reference sequence). The ends were cut back, 1 base at V and 1 base at J, with 17 bases in the middle. The CDR3 consists of 17 residues.

Only a few counts were recorded for this clonotype. With a much larger clone just one base away, this may be a read error. V is TRBV12-3 or TRBV12-4 and J is TRBJ2-3, with a possible D match to TRBD2 (6 bases). This CDR3 region has 15 residues. The CDR3 protein is CAGSQVAASTDTQYF. The CDR3 DNA follows: TGTGCCGGCAGCCAGGTAGCGGCTAGCACAGATACGCAGTATTTT.